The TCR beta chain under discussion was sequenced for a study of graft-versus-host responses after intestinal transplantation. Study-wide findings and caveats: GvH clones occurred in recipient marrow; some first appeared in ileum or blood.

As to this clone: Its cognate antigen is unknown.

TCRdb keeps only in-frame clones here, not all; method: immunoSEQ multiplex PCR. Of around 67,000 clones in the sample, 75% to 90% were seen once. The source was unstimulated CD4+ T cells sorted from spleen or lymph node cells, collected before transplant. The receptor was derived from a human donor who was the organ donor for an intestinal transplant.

CDR3 residues: CASGPGQGIATSPLHF. The CDR3 bases are TGTGCCAGTGGTCCGGGACAGGGTATAGCGACTTCACCCCTCCACTTT. The V call is TRBV27, the J call TRBJ1-6; 9 nucleotides agree with TRBD1. V dropped 9 bases and J dropped 9; count of bases not matched to a gene: 15. The CDR3 contains 16 residues. In germline, CDR1 is MNHEY, CDR2 SMNVEV (reference sequence).